This entry describes one TCR beta chain. cDNA came from around 0.5 to 1 ug RNA primed by random hexamers. MiXCR, run by TCRdb on the immunoSEQ multiplex PCR reads, gives a single entry per CDR3 protein. The sample holds more than 100,000 distinct CDR3 sequences, about 95% seen once. This record belongs to a study of CD8 T cells in Susac syndrome. In germline, CDR1 is LGHDT, CDR2 YNNKEL (reference sequence). The V end was cut by 4 bases, the J end by 1 base, with 14 bases between. The CDR3 extends over 16 amino acids. This TCR derives from a human donor in good health. The specimen was CD4+ T cells from PBMCs. The gene calls are TRBV3-1 and TRBJ1-5, with D maybe TRBD1 (5 bases). The CDR3 sequence is CASSRTGSGSNQPQHF. CDR3 nucleotide sequence: TGTGCCAGCAGCCGGACTGGGTCAGGGAGCAATCAGCCCCAGCATTTT.